This TCR beta chain originates from a study of cytomegalovirus exposure and HLA in healthy donors. V dropped 3 bases and J dropped 4; count of bases not matched to a gene: 10. There are 16 residues in the CDR3. Germline CDR1 SGHNT, CDR2 YYREEE (reference sequence). Concerning this clone itself: Antigen specificity is unknown.

General observations from the study: Associated with cytomegalovirus, according to the listing, were around 160 TCR beta chains. An analysis was carried out at a later point. It showed that HLA-associated TCR beta chains were more clonally expanded than equally common non-associated chains.

At sampling all donors were nominally healthy, likely with unrecorded immune exposures. The PCR ran on 60 Vbeta and 13 Jbeta primers. In the source study's methods: As a later analysis found, there were tens of millions of unique TCR beta chains, of which 8.5 million to 14 million were shared. The protocol was immunoSEQ multiplex PCR, while the TCRdb copy is restricted to in-frame clones and leaves out a portion. The V and J calls and clone size are taken from that table; D and trimming were inferred from the DNA. The data hold 99,000 or so clones, with roughly 80% observed a single time. The clonotype comes from a man between 25 and 39 years old in good health and CMV-seropositive. The rearrangement joins TRBV5-4 to TRBJ1-2; 9 bases are shared with TRBD1. Sequencing was carried out using PBMCs. The CDR3 DNA is TGTGCCAGCAGCTACGGGACAGGGTCAGGTGGCTATGGCTACACCTTC. It encodes CASSYGTGSGGYGYTF.